The 12 T cell receptor beta chains below come from one sample, sequenced in a study of T cell responses to AZD1222 COVID-19 vaccine. Only in-frame clones appear in the TCRdb table, and some are missing; sequencing was by immunoSEQ multiplex PCR. The table includes over 95,000 clones, approximately 87% detected once. The sample consisted of peripheral blood, taken on day 0 of AZD1222 vaccination. The source of these receptors is an adult in good health.

This chain links TRBV2 with TRBJ1-1, with D perhaps TRBD1 (5 bases). Trimming took 6 bases from V and 1 from J, leaving 15 bases between them. Per the germline V gene, CDR1 is SNHLY and CDR2 is FYNNEI. This CDR3 has 15 residues. This CDR3 reads CASSHSGGKNTEAFF. CDR3 in DNA: TGTGCCAGCAGCCACTCGGGGGGTAAGAACACTGAAGCTTTCTTT. Looking up the rest from reference TRBV2 and TRBJ1-1 gives the full variable domain: EPEVTQTPSHQVTQMGQEVILRCVPISNHLYFYWYRQILGQKVEFLVSFYNNEISEKSEIFDDQFSVERPDGSNFTLKIRSTKLEDSAMYFCASSHSGGKNTEAFFGQGTRLTVV.

V is TRBV27 and J is TRBJ1-1, with D tentatively TRBD1 (6 bases). V lost 8 bases, J lost 2 bases, and 18 bases lay in between. The CDR3 spans 15 residues. Germline V lookup: CDR1 MNHEY, CDR2 SMNVEV (reference sequence). The CDR3 DNA is TGTGCCAGCTATAGAAACAGGGCGACCAACACTGAAGCTTTCTTT. Its protein product is CASYRNRATNTEAFF.

The chain employs TRBV11-1 and TRBJ1-1; TRBD1 matches at 8 bases. Per germline, CDR1 SGHAT and CDR2 FQDESV (reference sequence). This CDR3 has 14 amino acids. Germline trimming cut 5 bases from V and 8 bases from J; bases unmatched to any gene: 10. In DNA form, the CDR3 reads TGTGCCAGCAGCAGGAGACAGGGGCCTACCGAAGCTTTCTTT. Translated: CASSRRQGPTEAFF.

This rearrangement joins TRBV30 to TRBJ1-5, with 9 nucleotides matching TRBD1. This CDR3 is 14 amino acids long. With 5 bases clipped from V and 0 bases from J, the junction kept 2 bases outside the gene matches. Germline-derived CDR1 and CDR2 are GTSNPN and SVGIG (reference sequence). The CDR3 DNA reads as TGTGCCTGGGCACAGGGGGCTAGCAATCAGCCCCAGCATTTT. This codes for CAWAQGASNQPQHF. Drawing the rest from reference TRBV30 and TRBJ1-5, the complete variable domain is SQTIHQWPATLVQPVGSPLSLECTVEGTSNPNLYWYRQAAGRGLQLLFYSVGIGQISSEVPQNLSASRPQDRQFILSSKKLLLSDSGFYLCAWAQGASNQPQHFGDGTRLSIL.

The V gene is TRBV20-1, the J gene TRBJ2-1; 8 bases agree with TRBD2. J was trimmed by 6 bases and V by 3 bases; bases with no gene match: 10. This CDR3 has 15 residues. The germline CDR1 and CDR2 sequences are DFQATT and SNEGSKA (reference sequence). The CDR3 loop is CSASTPLAVSNEQFF. The CDR3 nucleotides read TGCAGTGCTAGTACCCCACTAGCGGTGAGCAATGAGCAGTTCTTC.

The count of this clone is one. The chain's CDR3 is CASSPRGSGTEAFF. CDR3 coding DNA: TGTGCCAGCAGCCCCAGGGGGTCCGGGACTGAAGCTTTCTTT. V is TRBV7-9 and J is TRBJ1-1; 7 positions match TRBD1. Germline trimming cut 5 bases from V and 5 bases from J; bases unmatched to any gene: 8. This CDR3 region has 14 residues. Germline V gives CDR1 SEHNR, CDR2 FQNEAQ (reference sequence). Full variable domain (outside the CDR3, taken from reference TRBV7-9 and TRBJ1-1): DTGVSQNPRHKITKRGQNVTFRCDPISEHNRLYWYRQTLGQGPEFLTYFQNEAQLEKSRLLSDRFSAERPKGSFSTLEIQRTEQGDSAMYLCASSPRGSGTEAFFGQGTRLTVV.

J is TRBJ1-6 and V is TRBV27; D possibly corresponds to TRBD1 (6 bases). Trimming shortened V by 6 bases and J by 10 bases, and 25 bases separated the two germline ends. The CDR3 extends over 17 amino acids. The germline CDR1 and CDR2 sequences are MNHEY and SMNVEV (reference sequence). CDR3 nucleotides: TGTGCCAGCAGACTTCAACATGGGACATCTCAAAAATCACCCCTCCACTTT. It specifies CASRLQHGTSQKSPLHF.

The genes are TRBV7-9 and TRBJ1-1; 9 bases align to TRBD1. Germline CDR1 reads SEHNR; CDR2 reads FQNEAQ (reference sequence). This CDR3 spans 14 amino acids. Trimming removed 5 bases from V and 5 bases from J; junction bases left unmatched: 6. CDR3 region: CASSQAGQGTEAFF. In DNA, the CDR3 is TGTGCCAGCAGCCAAGCGGGACAGGGAACTGAAGCTTTCTTT.

The chain uses TRBV30 and TRBJ1-1; D not resolved. Germline V lookup: CDR1 GTSNPN, CDR2 SVGIG (reference sequence). Trimming removed 3 bases from V and 1 base from J, with 9 bases in between. The length of the CDR3 is 13 residues. The CDR3 DNA sequence: TGTGCCTGGAGAGAGGGTTCGAACACTGAAGCTTTCTTT. Amino acids: CAWREGSNTEAFF.

The V and J genes are TRBV7-9 and TRBJ2-3; TRBD1 matches at 12 bases. V gave up 11 bases and J gave up 4 bases; unmatched junction bases: 10. The CDR3 sequence is 15 residues long. Looked up from germline, CDR1 is SEHNR and CDR2 is FQNEAQ (reference sequence). This chain's CDR3 is CAASRGTGGADTQYF. DNA of the CDR3: TGTGCCGCCTCCCGCGGGACAGGGGGCGCAGATACGCAGTATTTT. Filled out from reference TRBV7-9 and TRBJ2-3, the complete variable domain reads DTGVSQNPRHKITKRGQNVTFRCDPISEHNRLYWYRQTLGQGPEFLTYFQNEAQLEKSRLLSDRFSAERPKGSFSTLEIQRTEQGDSAMYLCAASRGTGGADTQYFGPGTRLTVL.

V and J are TRBV24-1 and TRBJ2-1; TRBD2 might be the D (5 bases). From germline, CDR1 is KGHDR and CDR2 SFDVKD. CDR3 length equals 18 residues. V was trimmed by 0 bases and J by 9 bases, leaving 23 bases between them. CDR3 in amino acids: CATSDLTRGAASGGEQFF. In DNA form, the CDR3 reads TGTGCCACCAGTGATTTGACCCGGGGAGCGGCTTCAGGCGGTGAGCAGTTCTTC.

The V and J genes are TRBV4-2 and TRBJ1-2; the D gene is possibly TRBD1 (6 bases). V lost 0 bases and J lost 4, with 15 bases in between. CDR1 and CDR2 (germline): LGHNA, YNFKEQ. The CDR3 has 16 amino acids. The CDR3 sequence is CASSQDSGGEVYGYTF. CDR3 DNA: TGTGCCAGCAGCCAAGATAGTGGGGGCGAAGTCTATGGCTACACCTTC.